This passage covers 25 T cell receptor beta chains from one sample sequenced in a study of T-cell memory formation after mild COVID-19 (dated by TCRdb to the early 2020s). The method was 5' RACE. The instrument was an Illumina NovaSeq 6000. TCRdb itself trimmed the public reads at Q25 with fastp, ran MiXCR and retained productive beta chains. Every CDR3 protein is listed once, alongside the most common genes and DNA of its rows. The sample data list under 300,000 distinct CDR3 sequences, and 7.5% to 9.5% of these were observed just once. Less than 25% of the sample is taken by the ten largest. What was sequenced was PBMCs or a T cell subset sorted from them (not recorded which). The receptors here all came from a man between 18 and 35 years old who had mild COVID-19 (a few samples of this study predate the infection). The sample titles of this study are shuffled in the database, so cell type and time point are left out; the donor was told from shared clones.

The V and J genes are TRBV10-3 and TRBJ1-1; D uncertain. Germline V gene lookup returns CDR1 ENHRY and CDR2 SYGVKD. Trimming removed 1 base at V and 2 bases at J, with 2 bases between. CDR3 size: 12 residues. As DNA, the CDR3 is TGTGCCATCAGTGAGTTCAACACTGAAGCTTTCTTT. It translates to CAISEFNTEAFF.

V is TRBV2 and J is TRBJ1-2, with 9 nucleotides matching TRBD1. CDR1 is SNHLY and CDR2 is FYNNEI in the germline V gene. This CDR3 is built from 15 residues. With V trimmed by 3 bases and J by 3 bases, 5 bases remained unmatched. Written as DNA, the CDR3 is TGTGCCAGCAGTGATAGGGACAGGGACTACTATGGCTACACCTTC. Translation gives CASSDRDRDYYGYTF.

The table lists this clonotype with a few counts. The genes are TRBV20-1 and TRBJ1-1; TRBD1 agrees at 7 bases. V lost 3 bases to trimming and J lost 1 base; unmatched junction nucleotides: 8. Per germline, CDR1 DFQATT and CDR2 SNEGSKA (reference sequence). The CDR3 consists of 15 residues. CDR3 loop: CSASWQGGENTEAFF. CDR3 in DNA: TGCAGTGCTAGTTGGCAGGGGGGCGAGAACACTGAAGCTTTCTTT.

This clonotype has only a few counts. The chain joins TRBV12-3 or TRBV12-4 to TRBJ2-3; D call uncertain. The CDR3 sequence is 14 residues long. The V end lost 0 bases, the J end lost 6 bases, and 10 bases lay between the germline ends. The CDR3 sequence: CASSLAGPEDTQYF. The CDR3 nucleotides are TGTGCCAGCAGTTTAGCGGGCCCTGAGGATACGCAGTATTTT.

This clonotype was observed a handful of times. The rearrangement joins TRBV20-1 to TRBJ1-1; D possibly corresponds to TRBD1 (5 bases). V was trimmed by 1 base and J by 3 bases, leaving 12 bases between them. CDR1 is DFQATT, CDR2 SNEGSKA, per germline (reference sequence). CDR3 length equals 14 residues. For the CDR3, the DNA is TGCAGTGCTAGAGGGTCGCAGGGTTACACTGAAGCTTTCTTT. Translated: CSARGSQGYTEAFF.

This clonotype was observed a few times. The chain joins TRBV7-9 to TRBJ1-3; TRBD1 is a possible D gene (6 bases). CDR1 and CDR2 from the germline V gene are SEHNR and FQNEAQ (reference sequence). The length of the CDR3 is 17 residues. V was trimmed by 7 bases and J by 4 bases, leaving 23 bases between them. In DNA, the CDR3 is TGTGCCAGCAACCCAGAGAGCTGGGGGGCGCGAGGAAACACCATATATTTT. This sequence encodes CASNPESWGARGNTIYF.

This clonotype was seen a few times. The chain uses TRBV20-1 and TRBJ2-1; either TRBD1 or TRBD2 may supply D (6 bases each). Trimming took 3 bases from V and 7 from J, leaving 19 bases between them. Germline CDR1 reads DFQATT; CDR2 reads SNEGSKA (reference sequence). This CDR3 has 15 amino acids. The CDR3 region is CSARDQGTRGNEQFF. The CDR3 region has the DNA TGCAGTGCTAGGGACCAGGGGACTCGGGGAAATGAGCAGTTCTTC.

The chain links TRBV28 to TRBJ2-5; perhaps TRBD2 as D (6 bases). Germline V gene lookup returns CDR1 MDHEN and CDR2 SYDVKM. V lost 3 bases, J lost 5 bases, and 13 bases lay in between. This CDR3 region has 14 residues. The DNA for the CDR3 is TGTGCCAGCAGTTTGGGGGGATCGAGGGAGACCCAGTACTTC. Its protein product is CASSLGGSRETQYF.

This chain connects TRBV2 to TRBJ2-5, with a tentative D call TRBD2 (5 bases). V was cut by 7 bases and J by 5 bases, with 17 bases left in between. The germline V gene has CDR1 SNHLY and CDR2 FYNNEI. The CDR3 has 14 amino acids. The CDR3 DNA is TGTGCCAGCAACCCGACTAAGACTGTGGAGACCCAGTACTTC. It is translated as CASNPTKTVETQYF.

This chain links TRBV7-2 with TRBJ1-1; D is possibly TRBD1 (5 bases). Deletions cut 5 bases from V and 1 base from J, with 11 bases between. This CDR3 region has 14 residues. Per the germline V gene, CDR1 is SGHTA and CDR2 is FQGNSA. The CDR3 loop reads CASSPWDPNTEAFF. CDR3 nucleotide sequence: TGTGCCAGCAGCCCATGGGACCCGAACACTGAAGCTTTCTTT.

This clonotype was found a few times. The chain employs TRBV24-1 and TRBJ2-3; perhaps D is TRBD1 or TRBD2 (5 bases each). Trimming took off 3 bases at V and 3 bases at J, with 6 bases between the two ends. The CDR3 runs 13 residues. The germline CDR1 and CDR2 sequences are KGHDR and SFDVKD. The CDR3 DNA follows: TGTGCCACCAGTGATGAGGGGACAGATACGCAGTATTTT. Its translation: CATSDEGTDTQYF.

The table lists this clonotype with a few counts. V gene TRBV6-1 combines with J gene TRBJ2-7, with 7 bases aligning to TRBD1. J gave up 5 bases and V 6 bases, and 7 bases lay outside the gene matches. The CDR3 is 13 residues long. Germline lookup yields CDR1 MNHNS and CDR2 SASEGT. CDR3 nucleotides: TGTGCCAGCAGCGTAGACAGGGCGAACGAGCAGTACTTC. Translation gives CASSVDRANEQYF.

This clonotype was found many times. V gene TRBV20-1 combines with J gene TRBJ2-1; tentative D call: TRBD2 (5 bases). The V gene's germline CDR1 is DFQATT and CDR2 SNEGSKA (reference sequence). Trimming cost V 5 bases and J 5 bases, with 22 bases left between them. The CDR3 loop spans 16 amino acids. The CDR3 nucleotides read TGCAGTGCTGGACTCCGGGGTAGGGTGGTCCACAATGAGCAGTTCTTC. It is translated as CSAGLRGRVVHNEQFF.

This clonotype was observed a few times. The chain has TRBV21-1 and TRBJ2-7; the DNA was not used to check the table's D call, TRBD1. TRBV21-1 represents a pseudogene. The CDR3 is 11 residues long. The CDR3 protein is CADKGSYEQYF. The CDR3 coding sequence is TGTGCCGACAAGGGATCCTACGAGCAGTACTTC.

This clonotype was recorded many times. This chain connects TRBV5-1 to TRBJ2-5; no clear D gene. The CDR3 contains 14 residues. V was cut by 0 bases and J by 0 bases, with 6 bases left in between. Germline V CDR1 and CDR2: SGHRS, YFSETQ. CDR3 sequence (DNA): TGCGCCAGCAGCTTGGATCCTGACCAAGAGACCCAGTACTTC. Residues: CASSLDPDQETQYF.

The chain couples TRBV6-4 to TRBJ1-6; TRBD1 is a possible D gene (5 bases). Trimming left V 4 bases short and J 3 bases short, with 10 bases between. This CDR3 has 15 amino acids. Germline V gives CDR1 MRHNA, CDR2 SNTAGT. The CDR3 region has the DNA TGTGCCAGCAGTGCTGTGGGGGACTATAATTCACCCCTCCACTTT. It codes for CASSAVGDYNSPLHF.

This clonotype was seen many times. Its ends do not fully match the called genes, so a read error is possible. The J gene is TRBJ1-1, the V gene TRBV4-1, with 9 nucleotides matching TRBD1. The CDR3 loop spans 12 amino acids. Germline V gives CDR1 MGHRA, CDR2 YSYEKL. In DNA form, the CDR3 reads TGCGCCAGCAGCCTCCAACAGGGGGCCGAGGTCTTT. Residues: CASSLQQGAEVF.

The table lists this clonotype with a count of one. The V call is TRBV7-9, the J call TRBJ2-2; 9 bases align to TRBD1. J lost 7 bases, V lost 4 bases, and 10 bases had no gene match. Germline V gene data show CDR1 as SEHNR and CDR2 as FQNEAQ (reference sequence). CDR3 length: 16 amino acids. The CDR3 region has the DNA TGTGCCAGCAGCTCGTCACCGGGACAGGGCAGCGGGGAGCTGTTTTTT. Translated, it gives CASSSSPGQGSGELFF.

This clonotype was detected a few times. This chain joins TRBV20-1 and TRBJ2-1; TRBD2 matches at 8 bases. Unmatched junction bases numbered 10, after V lost 0 bases and J lost 3 bases. The CDR3 runs to 17 residues. Germline V lookup: CDR1 DFQATT, CDR2 SNEGSKA (reference sequence). CDR3 DNA sequence: TGCAGTGCTAGAGATCGGTCGGGAGCGGGGGTCTACAATGAGCAGTTCTTC. Translation gives CSARDRSGAGVYNEQFF.

The gene calls are TRBV4-1 and TRBJ1-2, with D uncertain. The CDR3 has 14 residues. V was clipped by 0 bases and J by 4 bases, with 9 bases between them. CDR1 is MGHRA and CDR2 is YSYEKL in the germline V gene. Here the CDR3 reads CASSQERGGYGYTF. Here the CDR3 DNA reads TGCGCCAGCAGCCAAGAGCGGGGAGGCTATGGCTACACCTTC.

A few counts support this clonotype. The genes are TRBV20-1 and TRBJ2-5, with D maybe TRBD1 (6 bases). The CDR3 runs to 20 residues. Between the trimmed V and J ends, which lost 1 base and 0 bases, there was a span of 27 bases. Germline V CDR1 and CDR2: DFQATT, SNEGSKA (reference sequence). The CDR3 DNA follows: TGCAGTGCTAGAGGTGGGGGCGGCCAAGCACCGCACCCGGACCAAGAGACCCAGTACTTC. The encoded protein is CSARGGGGQAPHPDQETQYF.

This clonotype showed up just a few times. As DNA, the CDR3 is TGTGCCAGCAGCTCCGGACAGGGAAACTACGAGCAGTACTTC. Protein sequence: CASSSGQGNYEQYF. The chain combines TRBV7-6 with TRBJ2-7; 8 bases align to TRBD1. The V and J ends lost 4 bases and 3 bases, in that order; junction bases with no gene match: 5. The germline gives CDR1 SGHVS, CDR2 FNYEAQ. The CDR3 is 14 amino acids.

The genes are TRBV7-2 and TRBJ2-1, with 10 bases that match TRBD2. V trimming: 1 base; J trimming: 9 bases; junction bases outside the gene matches: 9. The germline V gene has CDR1 SGHTA and CDR2 FQGNSA. CDR3 size: 16 residues. CDR3 bases: TGTGCCAGCAGCTTAGATTTGCTAGCGGGGGAGGTTGAGCAGTTCTTC. Protein sequence: CASSLDLLAGEVEQFF.

This clonotype was seen more than once but under ten times. The rearrangement links TRBV10-2 to TRBJ1-6; 7 nucleotides agree with TRBD1. Germline V gives CDR1 WSHSY, CDR2 SAAADI. This CDR3 spans 14 amino acids. The J segment lost 1 base and the V segment lost 8 bases, leaving 2 bases of the junction unmatched. CDR3 sequence: CASGDSSYNSPLHF. DNA of the CDR3: TGCGCCAGCGGGGACAGTTCCTATAATTCACCCCTCCACTTT.

This clonotype was observed a few times. This chain links TRBV20-1 with TRBJ2-5; no clear D gene. CDR1 and CDR2 from the germline V gene are DFQATT and SNEGSKA (reference sequence). The CDR3 runs to 15 residues. V lost 6 bases to trimming and J lost 1 base, with 18 bases between them. As DNA, the CDR3 is TGCAGTGCCCCCTCCGGGTCAGATTCCCAAGAGACCCAGTACTTC. Residues: CSAPSGSDSQETQYF.